This T cell receptor (beta chain) was found in a study of T-cell reconstitution after alpha-beta-depleted transplantation in children. Germline-derived CDR1 and CDR2 are MNHNS and SASEGT. V shed 6 bases and J shed 3 bases, with 21 bases lying between them. The CDR3 consists of 16 residues. Molecular barcoding with unique molecular identifiers was used for the TCRbeta library. MiXCR, applied by TCRdb to the PCR reads, yields one record per CDR3 protein. The profile shows about 500,000 distinct CDR3 sequences, approximately 30% of them singletons. The TCR originated in a human donor who donated a stem cell graft to a child with aplastic anemia. Sequencing used PBMCs from the stem cell graft donor, obtained from the stem cell graft. This chain connects TRBV6-1 to TRBJ2-7; either TRBD1 or TRBD2 may fit D (5 bases each). The CDR3 bases are TGTGCCAGCAGCCCCAGTCCCGGGACGGATTTCTACGAGCAGTACTTC. Its translation: CASSPSPGTDFYEQYF.